A selection of T cell receptor beta chains follows, all from one sample in a study of untreated major depressive disorder. TCRdb's copy holds only in-frame clones and misses some; the assay was immunoSEQ multiplex PCR. The table shows tens of thousands of clones, with roughly 93% occurring only once. The specimen was CD4+ T cells from PBMCs. The receptors originated from a man aged 25 to 40 in good health. The CDR3 runs from the conserved cysteine through the conserved F or W. Each record gives: clone size, J gene, V gene, D gene, CDR3 protein, CDR3 DNA. The D gene is left open where the match is weak. Some rows mark clone size as missing; the rest say once, few, many or name a class of expanded clone.

. TRBJ2-7 TRBV4-3 . CASSQAGGIVSGEQYF TGCGCCAGCAGCCAAGCGGGTGGGATAGTATCGGGCGAGCAGTACTTC
. TRBJ2-7 TRBV5-1 . CASSLSQYKPDEQYF TGCGCCAGCAGCTTGTCCCAATACAAACCGGACGAGCAGTACTTC
. TRBJ1-5 TRBV4-1 . CASSHRSGVDTPPQHF TGCGCCAGCAGCCACCGCTCCGGGGTGGACACCCCGCCCCAGCATTTT
. TRBJ1-1 TRBV4-2 TRBD1 CASRSDRAGTEAFF TGTGCCAGCAGGTCCGACAGGGCGGGGACTGAAGCTTTCTTT
. TRBJ2-7 TRBV7-2 . CASNPRQAFLGEQYF TGTGCCAGCAACCCCCGGCAGGCGTTCTTAGGCGAGCAGTACTTC
. TRBJ1-2 TRBV29-1 . CSVVQGSYGYTF TGCAGCGTTGTGCAGGGATCCTATGGCTACACCTTC
. TRBJ1-5 TRBV30 . CAWGSNQPQHF TGTGCCTGGGGCAGCAATCAGCCCCAGCATTTT
. TRBJ1-4 TRBV6-5 . CASSYSTRADNEKLFF TGTGCCAGCAGTTACTCGACCAGGGCCGACAATGAAAAACTGTTTTTT
. TRBJ2-2 TRBV7-2 . CASSILGVPTGELFF TGTGCCAGCAGCATTTTGGGCGTCCCAACCGGGGAGCTGTTTTTT
. TRBJ2-3 TRBV5-4 TRBD2 CASSPSAGAAQYF TGTGCCAGCAGCCCGTCAGCGGGAGCGGCGCAGTATTTT
. TRBJ1-2 TRBV7-9 TRBD1 CASKLTGTGGYTF TGTGCCAGCAAATTGACCGGGACAGGGGGCTACACCTTC
. TRBJ2-4 TRBV11-2 TRBD2 CASSLTLAGKNIQYF TGTGCCAGCAGCTTAACACTAGCGGGCAAAAACATTCAGTACTTC
. TRBJ1-1 TRBV11-2 . CASSVQVLSNTEAFF TGTGCCAGCAGCGTCCAGGTTTTATCGAACACTGAAGCTTTCTTT
. TRBJ2-7 TRBV5-8 . CASSSGFWTASYEQYF TGTGCCAGCAGCTCCGGATTCTGGACAGCCTCCTACGAGCAGTACTTC
once TRBJ2-3 TRBV7-9 . CASSYTGTDTQYF TGTGCCAGCAGCTATACAGGGACAGATACGCAGTATTTT
. TRBJ2-7 TRBV7-2 . CASSSQSGGGIGYEQYF TGTGCCAGCAGCAGCCAATCGGGCGGGGGCATCGGCTACGAGCAGTACTTC
. TRBJ1-2 TRBV10-3 TRBD1 CAISGTGLGYGYTF TGTGCCATCAGCGGGACAGGACTAGGTTATGGCTACACCTTC